This T cell receptor (beta chain) originates from a study of blood T cells in healthy people across ages. For this clonotype: Its specificity is unknown.

Caucasian individuals from Russia who were healthy and aged roughly 6 to 95 acted as donors. Isolation yielded PBMCs, at least 6 million per sample, in every case. Using a J-beta primer mix together with a sample-barcoded 5' primer, a second PCR was run for roughly 6 to 12 cycles. A template-switch adaptor with 12 random nucleotides tagged each cDNA molecule. A single record per CDR3 protein comes from TCRdb applying MiXCR to the 5' RACE reads. This table holds over 950,000 distinct CDR3 sequences, more than 30% found once. Study-wide results and caveats: Relative to aged donors, long-lived donors carried more naive CD4+ cells and displayed higher diversity.

Germline V gives CDR1 SNHLY, CDR2 FYNNEI. CDR3 size: 14 residues. The germline V and J ends were trimmed by 2 bases and 1 base, with 8 bases remaining between them. The clonotype comes from a man aged 18 to 29 in good health. The sequenced material came from blood. V usage is TRBV2 and J usage is TRBJ1-2, with no clear D. The CDR3 loop reads CASSEPPINYGYTF. The CDR3 region has the DNA TGTGCCAGCAGTGAACCTCCGATTAACTATGGCTACACCTTC.